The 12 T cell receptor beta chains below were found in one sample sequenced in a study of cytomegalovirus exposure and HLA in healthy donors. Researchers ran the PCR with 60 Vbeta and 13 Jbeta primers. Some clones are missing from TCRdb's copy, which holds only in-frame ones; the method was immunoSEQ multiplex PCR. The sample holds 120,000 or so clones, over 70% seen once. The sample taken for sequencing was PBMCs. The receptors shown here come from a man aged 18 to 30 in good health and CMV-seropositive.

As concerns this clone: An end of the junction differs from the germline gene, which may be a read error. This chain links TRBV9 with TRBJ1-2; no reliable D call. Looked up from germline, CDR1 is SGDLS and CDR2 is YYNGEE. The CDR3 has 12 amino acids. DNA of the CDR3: TGTGCCAGCAACGTAGCTACGGGGGGCTACACCTTC. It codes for CASNVATGGYTF.

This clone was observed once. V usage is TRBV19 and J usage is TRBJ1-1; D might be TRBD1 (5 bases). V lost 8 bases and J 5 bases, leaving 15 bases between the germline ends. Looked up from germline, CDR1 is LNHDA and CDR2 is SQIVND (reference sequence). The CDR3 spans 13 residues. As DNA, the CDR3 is TGTGCCAGTGATCGCCAGGGAGGAACTGAAGCTTTCTTT. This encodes CASDRQGGTEAFF.

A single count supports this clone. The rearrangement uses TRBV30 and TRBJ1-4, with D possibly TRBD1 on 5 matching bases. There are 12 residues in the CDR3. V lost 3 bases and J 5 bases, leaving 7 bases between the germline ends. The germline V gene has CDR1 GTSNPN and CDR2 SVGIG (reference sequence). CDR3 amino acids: CAWRQENEKLFF. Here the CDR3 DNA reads TGTGCCTGGAGACAGGAAAATGAAAAACTGTTTTTT.

The CDR3 region has the DNA TGTGCCAGCAGACCGGCAATAGGGGTCGGCACCGGGGAGCTGTTTTTT. As protein: CASRPAIGVGTGELFF. The V gene is TRBV7-2, the J gene TRBJ2-2; possibly TRBD1 for D (5 bases). The V gene's germline CDR1 is SGHTA and CDR2 FQGNSA. CDR3 size: 16 residues. Trimming took off 6 bases at V and 4 bases at J, with 18 bases between the two ends.

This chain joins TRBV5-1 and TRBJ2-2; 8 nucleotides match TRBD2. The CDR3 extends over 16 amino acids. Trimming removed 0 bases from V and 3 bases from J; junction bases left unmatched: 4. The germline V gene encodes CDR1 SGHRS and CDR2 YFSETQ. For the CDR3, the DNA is TGCGCCAGCAGCTTGGCCGGGGGGGAGTACACCGGGGAGCTGTTTTTT. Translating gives CASSLAGGEYTGELFF.

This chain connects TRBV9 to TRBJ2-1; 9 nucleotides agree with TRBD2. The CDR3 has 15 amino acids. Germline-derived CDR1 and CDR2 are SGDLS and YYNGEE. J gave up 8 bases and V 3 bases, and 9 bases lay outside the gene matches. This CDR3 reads CASSEGASGMHEQFF. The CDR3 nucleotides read TGTGCCAGCAGCGAAGGGGCTAGCGGGATGCATGAGCAGTTCTTC.

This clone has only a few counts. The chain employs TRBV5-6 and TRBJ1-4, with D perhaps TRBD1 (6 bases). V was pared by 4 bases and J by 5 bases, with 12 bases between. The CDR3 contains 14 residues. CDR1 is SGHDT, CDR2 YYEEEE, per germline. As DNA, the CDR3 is TGTGCCAGCAGCCCTGTGGGGACAAATGAAAAACTGTTTTTT. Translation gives CASSPVGTNEKLFF.

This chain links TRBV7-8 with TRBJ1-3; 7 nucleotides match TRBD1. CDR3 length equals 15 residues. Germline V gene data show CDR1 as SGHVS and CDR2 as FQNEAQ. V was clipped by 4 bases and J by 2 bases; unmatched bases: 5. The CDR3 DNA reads TGTGCCAGCAGCTCTTACAGGGGTGCTGGAAACACCATATATTTT. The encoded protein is CASSSYRGAGNTIYF.

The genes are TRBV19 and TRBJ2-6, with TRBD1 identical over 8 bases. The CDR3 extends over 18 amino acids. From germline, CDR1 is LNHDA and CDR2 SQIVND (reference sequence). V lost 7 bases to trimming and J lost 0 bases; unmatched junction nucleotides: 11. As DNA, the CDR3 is TGTGCCAGTACCCGTGGACAGGGACCTAACTCTGGGGCCAACGTCCTGACTTTC. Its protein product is CASTRGQGPNSGANVLTF.

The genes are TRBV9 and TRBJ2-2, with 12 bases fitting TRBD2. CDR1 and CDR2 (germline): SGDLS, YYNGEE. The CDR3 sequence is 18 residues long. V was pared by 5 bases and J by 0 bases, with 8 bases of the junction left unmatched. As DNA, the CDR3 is TGTGCCAGCAGGGCGACTAGCGGGGGCGACCCGAACACCGGGGAGCTGTTTTTT. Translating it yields CASRATSGGDPNTGELFF. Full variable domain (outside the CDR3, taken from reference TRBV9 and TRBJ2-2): DSGVTQTPKHLITATGQRVTLRCSPRSGDLSVYWYQQSLDQGLQFLIQYYNGEERAKGNILERFSAQQFPDLHSELNLSSLELGDSALYFCASRATSGGDPNTGELFFGEGSRLTVL.

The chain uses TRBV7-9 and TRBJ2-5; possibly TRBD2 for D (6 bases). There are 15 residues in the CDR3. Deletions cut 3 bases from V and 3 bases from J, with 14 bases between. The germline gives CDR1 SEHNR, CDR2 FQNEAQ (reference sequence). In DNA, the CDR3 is TGTGCCAGCAGCTTTGGGGGGAGATGGGAAGAGACCCAGTACTTC. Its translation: CASSFGGRWEETQYF.

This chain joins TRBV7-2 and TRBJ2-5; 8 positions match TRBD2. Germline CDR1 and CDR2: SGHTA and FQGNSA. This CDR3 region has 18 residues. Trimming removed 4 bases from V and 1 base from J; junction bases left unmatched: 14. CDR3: CASSSPVGLAGLQETQYF. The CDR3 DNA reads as TGTGCCAGCAGCTCCCCCGTGGGATTAGCGGGACTCCAAGAGACCCAGTACTTC.